This T cell receptor beta chain originates from a study of blood T cell repertoires in COVID-19. Trimming pared 1 base from V and 6 bases from J, leaving 12 bases between. The germline V gene has CDR1 SGHTA and CDR2 FQGNSA. The CDR3 length is 14 residues. Generated by immunoSEQ multiplex PCR, the TCRdb table keeps only in-frame clones and is missing some. This repertoire shows 160,000 or so clones, roughly 78% found once; its top ten account for approximately 7%. The receptor comes from a man in his 70s with active or convalescent COVID-19. The sequenced sample was peripheral blood. The V call is TRBV7-2, the J call TRBJ1-2, with D perhaps TRBD1 (5 bases). The CDR3 coding sequence is TGTGCCAGCAGCTTAGATTGGGCAGGGAATGGCTACACCTTC. It specifies CASSLDWAGNGYTF.